This TCR beta chain was identified in a study of blood T cell repertoires in COVID-19. Turning to the study itself: The United States, Italy and Spain supplied acute and convalescent COVID-19 samples.

This CDR3 comprises 15 residues. V gave up 3 bases and J gave up 4 bases; unmatched junction bases: 2. CDR1 is SGHTA and CDR2 is FQGNSA in the germline V gene. Assay used: immunoSEQ multiplex PCR; TCRdb lists only in-frame clones, some missing. The data contain 40,000 to 55,000 clones, roughly 88% of them singletons. The chain links TRBV7-2 to TRBJ2-2; 10 bases are a match to TRBD2. This TCR came from a human donor in a cohort sampled during active COVID-19. Sequenced material: peripheral blood. For the CDR3, the DNA is TGTGCCAGCAGCTTTGCTAGCGGGAGCACCGGGGAGCTGTTTTTT. Its translation is CASSFASGSTGELFF.